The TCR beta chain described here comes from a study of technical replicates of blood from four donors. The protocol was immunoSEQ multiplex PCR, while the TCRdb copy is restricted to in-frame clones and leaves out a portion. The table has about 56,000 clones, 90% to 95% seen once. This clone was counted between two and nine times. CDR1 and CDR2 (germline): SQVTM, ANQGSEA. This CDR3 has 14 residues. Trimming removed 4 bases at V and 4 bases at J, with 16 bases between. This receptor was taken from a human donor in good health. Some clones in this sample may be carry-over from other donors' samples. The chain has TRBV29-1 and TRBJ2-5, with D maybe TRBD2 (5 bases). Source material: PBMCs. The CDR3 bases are TGCAGCGTTGTAGGCAGCGGATGGGGAGAGACCCAGTACTTC. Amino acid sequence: CSVVGSGWGETQYF.